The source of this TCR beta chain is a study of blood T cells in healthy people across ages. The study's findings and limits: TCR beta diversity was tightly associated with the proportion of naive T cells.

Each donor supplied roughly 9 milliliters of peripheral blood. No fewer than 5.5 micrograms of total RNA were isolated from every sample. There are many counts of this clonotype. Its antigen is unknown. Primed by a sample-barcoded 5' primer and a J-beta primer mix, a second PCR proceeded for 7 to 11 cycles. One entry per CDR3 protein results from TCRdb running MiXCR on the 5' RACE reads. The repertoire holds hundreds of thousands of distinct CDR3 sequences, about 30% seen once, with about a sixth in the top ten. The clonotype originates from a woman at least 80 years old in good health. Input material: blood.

CDR3 sequence reads: CASSEVGGKETQYF. The CDR3, as DNA: TGTGCCAGCAGTGAAGTCGGAGGGAAAGAGACCCAGTACTTC. This rearrangement joins TRBV25-1 to TRBJ2-5, with D possibly TRBD2 on 6 matching bases. This CDR3 has 14 amino acids. The germline V and J ends were trimmed by 2 bases and 3 bases, with 10 bases remaining between them. Germline V lookup: CDR1 MGHDK, CDR2 SYGVNS.